The clone carrying this TCR beta chain was observed a handful of times. Its antigen is undetermined. CDR1 and CDR2 (germline): KGHDR, SFDVKD. The CDR3 is 16 amino acids. V shed 1 base and J shed 0 bases, with 9 bases lying between them. These data belong to a study of T cells after yellow fever vaccination. TCRdb passed the 5' RACE reads through MiXCR, listing each CDR3 protein once. The sample consists of approximately 510,000 distinct CDR3 sequences, 21% of them appearing once. Findings and limits, study-wide: The booster saw the reappearance of most primary-vaccination clones (roughly 96% CD4, roughly 90% CD8). There was a small share of clonotypes that showed up in both the CD4 and CD8 compartments.

The chain employs TRBV24-1 and TRBJ2-1, with D possibly matching TRBD2 (5 bases). Specimen: PBMCs, collected approximately 22 days after the first yellow fever vaccination. The TCR originated in a man younger than 35 who received the YFV17D yellow fever vaccine. The CDR3 reads CATSDFTGSSYNEQFF. DNA of the CDR3: TGTGCCACCAGTGATTTCACGGGAAGCTCCTACAATGAGCAGTTCTTC.